Sequencing of this T cell receptor (beta chain) was carried out in a study of control samples from healthy donors and cancer patients. Some clones are missing from TCRdb's copy, which holds only in-frame ones; the method was immunoSEQ multiplex PCR. The repertoire holds just under 150,000 clones, with 75% to 95% as singletons. Deletions cut 0 bases from V and 4 bases from J, with 17 bases between. This CDR3 region has 16 residues. Germline V CDR1 and CDR2: SGHRS, YFSETQ. The chain combines TRBV5-1 with TRBJ2-7; D is possibly TRBD2 (5 bases). The sample taken for sequencing was blood. This sequence originates from a young man in good health. CDR3 DNA: TGCGCCAGCAGCTTGGACCCGGCGAGGGTAGGTTACGAGCAGTACTTC. It codes for CASSLDPARVGYEQYF.